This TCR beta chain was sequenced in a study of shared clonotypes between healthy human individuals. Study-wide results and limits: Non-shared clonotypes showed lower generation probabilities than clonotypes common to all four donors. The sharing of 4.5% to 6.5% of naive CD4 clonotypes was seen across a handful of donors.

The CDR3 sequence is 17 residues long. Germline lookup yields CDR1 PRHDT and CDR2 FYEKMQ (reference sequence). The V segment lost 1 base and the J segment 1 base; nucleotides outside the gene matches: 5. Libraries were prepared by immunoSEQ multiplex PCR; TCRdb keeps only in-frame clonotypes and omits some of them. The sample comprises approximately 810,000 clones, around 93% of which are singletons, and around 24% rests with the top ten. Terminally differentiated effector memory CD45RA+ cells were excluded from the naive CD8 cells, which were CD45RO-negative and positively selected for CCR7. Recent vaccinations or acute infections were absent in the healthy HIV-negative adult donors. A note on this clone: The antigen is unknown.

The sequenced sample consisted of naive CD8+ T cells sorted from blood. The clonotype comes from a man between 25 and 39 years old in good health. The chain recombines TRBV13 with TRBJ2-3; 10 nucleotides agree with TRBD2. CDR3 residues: CASSLAELAGGTDTQYF. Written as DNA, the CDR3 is TGTGCCAGCAGCTTAGCTGAGCTAGCGGGAGGCACAGATACGCAGTATTTT.